A selection of T cell receptor beta chains follows, all from one sample in a study of human T cells and chemical hapten exposure. MiXCR, applied by TCRdb to the RACE reads, yields one record per CDR3 protein. The sample yields 40,000 to 50,000 distinct CDR3 sequences, approximately 3.6% seen once. The sample here was whole blood, taken in connection with sensitization to the hapten diphenylcyclopropenone (DPC). These receptors were taken from a man aged 45-65 years with alopecia areata. Some clones in this sample may be carry-over from other donors' samples. CDR3s include the opening cysteine and the closing phenylalanine or tryptophan. A D gene is named only where the DNA matches it firmly. Not all rows give a size; the values are once, few, many and, for expanded clones, a class.

d_gene	abundance	j_gene	v_gene	CDR3nt	CDR3aa
.	many	TRBJ2-1	TRBV2	TGTGCCAGCAGTGTACATCAGGAAGTCAATGAGCAGTTCTTC	CASSVHQEVNEQFF
TRBD1	many	TRBJ1-1	TRBV28	TGTGCCAGCAGTTTGATCAGGGGGGCAGTGAACACTGAAGCTTTCTTT	CASSLIRGAVNTEAFF
TRBD2	many	TRBJ2-3	TRBV20-1	TGCAGTGCTAGGCCGGGACTAGCGGGAGTTGATACGCAGTATTTT	CSARPGLAGVDTQYF
.	many	TRBJ2-6	TRBV29-1	TGCAGCGTTGACAGGGATGGCTCTGGGGCCAACGTCCTGACTTTC	CSVDRDGSGANVLTF
.	many	TRBJ2-2	TRBV7-8	TGTGCCAGCAGCTTATGGGGTCAGGGGATTGCCGGGGAGCTGTTTTTT	CASSLWGQGIAGELFF
TRBD1	many	TRBJ2-1	TRBV20-1	TGCAGTGCTAGAGCCGGGACAGGGGGTAATGAGCAGTTCTTC	CSARAGTGGNEQFF
.	many	TRBJ2-5	TRBV12-3/TRBV12-4	TGTGCCAGCCGCCCACAGCAAGAGACCCAGTACTTC	CASRPQQETQYF
TRBD1	many	TRBJ1-2	TRBV28	TGTGCCAGCAGTTTGGGAATGGCAGGGGGCTATGGCTACACCTTC	CASSLGMAGGYGYTF
.	many	TRBJ2-5	TRBV4-1	TGCGCCAGCAGCCAAGATCCCCCAGGTCATGAGACCCAGTACTTC	CASSQDPPGHETQYF
TRBD1	many	TRBJ2-4	TRBV6-5	TGTGCCAGCAGTTACTCTTATAGGGACAGAAACAAGTACTTC	CASSYSYRDRNKYF
.	many	TRBJ2-1	TRBV18	TGTGCCAGCTCACCCTCGACGGGGACTGAGCAGTTCTTC	CASSPSTGTEQFF
TRBD2	many	TRBJ2-2	TRBV19	TGTGCCAGTAGTAGCGGGAGTTACACCGGGGAGCTGTTTTTT	CASSSGSYTGELFF
.	few	TRBJ1-5	TRBV7-8	TGTGCCAGCAGCCCGCGGAGTGGCAGGTCGGATCAGCCCCAGCATTTT	CASSPRSGRSDQPQHF
TRBD2	many	TRBJ2-1	TRBV6-4	TGTGCCAGCAGTGACTCGACTAGCGGGAGCAATGAGCAGTTCTTC	CASSDSTSGSNEQFF
TRBD1	many	TRBJ1-5	TRBV6-5	TGTGCCAGCAGTTACAGGAGACAGGGTCAGCCCCAGCATTTT	CASSYRRQGQPQHF
TRBD1	once	TRBJ1-2	TRBV28	TGTGCCAGCAGTTTCCTTGGACAGGGGGTACAGAGCAACTATGGCTACACCTTC	CASSFLGQGVQSNYGYTF
.	many	TRBJ1-5	TRBV27	TGTGCCAGCAGTCCGTGGGGCAGGGACAATCAGCCCCAGCATTTT	CASSPWGRDNQPQHF
TRBD2	many	TRBJ2-7	TRBV7-2	TGTGCCAGCAGCGAAGGGACTAGCGGTTACTACGAGCAGTACTTC	CASSEGTSGYYEQYF
TRBD2	many	TRBJ2-4	TRBV9	TGTGCCAGCAGCGTGGAACTAGCGGGAGCCGTAGCCAAAAACATTCAGTACTTC	CASSVELAGAVAKNIQYF
TRBD2	many	TRBJ2-3	TRBV20-1	TGCAGTGCTAGTAGGACTAGCGGGAGGGCCGCAGATACGCAGTATTTT	CSASRTSGRAADTQYF
.	many	TRBJ2-1	TRBV12-3/TRBV12-4	TGTGCCAGCAGCCCTCCCACAGGGTCCAGCTCCTACAATGAGCAGTTCTTC	CASSPPTGSSSYNEQFF
.	few	TRBJ2-7	TRBV9	TGTGCCAGCAGCGTAGCTCCCGGCTACGAGCAGTACTTC	CASSVAPGYEQYF
TRBD1	many	TRBJ1-5	TRBV6-5	TGTGCCAGCAGAAGGACAGGGATGTATCAGCCCCAGCATTTT	CASRRTGMYQPQHF
.	few	TRBJ2-3	TRBV15	TGTGCCACCAGCAGAGATCTGCCCTCTAGCACAGATACGCAGTATTTT	CATSRDLPSSTDTQYF
.	many	TRBJ1-3	TRBV5-5	TGTGCCAGCAGCTTGGAACAGGCGAACTCTGGAAACACCATATATTTT	CASSLEQANSGNTIYF
.	.	TRBJ2-2	TRBV11-2	TGTGCCAGCAGCCTGGGAACGAACACCGGGGAGCTGTTTTTT	CASSLGTNTGELFF
.	many	TRBJ2-1	TRBV30	TGTGCCGGGTCAGGGCGGGACCCCTACAATGAGCAGTTCTTC	CAGSGRDPYNEQFF
.	many	TRBJ1-5	TRBV2	TGTGCCAGCAGTCCCGGCAGGGTCAATCAGCCCCAGCATTTT	CASSPGRVNQPQHF
TRBD1	many	TRBJ1-4	TRBV28	TGTGCCAGCAGTTTGGGGGACAGGGGCGAAAAACTGTTTTTT	CASSLGDRGEKLFF
TRBD1	many	TRBJ2-4	TRBV4-3	TGCGCCAGCAGCCACGGACAGGGGAACATTCAGTACTTC	CASSHGQGNIQYF
TRBD1	many	TRBJ1-1	TRBV12-3/TRBV12-4	TGTGCCAGCAGCATCGACAGGGGGAGAGACACTGAAGCTTTCTTT	CASSIDRGRDTEAFF
TRBD2	many	TRBJ2-2	TRBV3-1	TGTGCCAGCAGCCTTAGCGGGAGGCTCGCCGGGGAGCTGTTTTTT	CASSLSGRLAGELFF
TRBD2	many	TRBJ2-7	TRBV28	TGTGCCAGCAGTCAACAAGCGGGAGCGGCCTACGAGCAGTACTTC	CASSQQAGAAYEQYF
.	many	TRBJ1-1	TRBV2	TGTGCCAGCACCCAGGGAGAAGGCACTGAAGCTTTCTTT	CASTQGEGTEAFF
.	few	TRBJ2-3	TRBV30	TGTGCCTGGACCCTCCTAGCCTTCATCACAGATACGCAGTATTTT	CAWTLLAFITDTQYF
.	few	TRBJ1-1	TRBV7-2	TGTGCCAGCAGCTTAGGGGGCGCGGAGAACACTGAAGCTTTCTTT	CASSLGGAENTEAFF
TRBD2	many	TRBJ2-4	TRBV12-3/TRBV12-4	TGTGCCAGCAGTTTAGCTACTAGCGGGAGGGCCGTCAAAAACATTCAGTACTTC	CASSLATSGRAVKNIQYF
TRBD1	many	TRBJ1-1	TRBV28	TGTGCCAGCAGCCACGGGACAGGGGCAGGCACTGAAGCTTTCTTT	CASSHGTGAGTEAFF
.	many	TRBJ2-7	TRBV20-1	TGCAGTGCTAGAGATCCAGGACATAACTACGAGCAGTACTTC	CSARDPGHNYEQYF
TRBD1	many	TRBJ1-3	TRBV30	TGTGCCTGGGGGGGGGACAGAGGAAACACCATATATTTT	CAWGGDRGNTIYF
.	many	TRBJ2-3	TRBV4-1	TGCGCCAGCAGCCAAGAATCGGCCACAGATACGCAGTATTTT	CASSQESATDTQYF
.	many	TRBJ2-2	TRBV9	TGTGCCAGCAGCGTAGCTGCGCCCGGGGAGCTGTTTTTT	CASSVAAPGELFF
TRBD2	many	TRBJ2-3	TRBV12-3/TRBV12-4	TGTGCCAGCAGTCCGACTAGCGAGACGCAGTATTTT	CASSPTSETQYF
.	many	TRBJ2-5	TRBV5-1	TGCGCCAGCAGCTTCGGTGGGGAGGTGGAGACCCAGTACTTC	CASSFGGEVETQYF
.	few	TRBJ2-3	TRBV11-1	TGTGCCAGCAGCTTATCCTCCCCCTTCCTAGCTCAGATCACAGATACGCAGTATTTT	CASSLSSPFLAQITDTQYF
.	few	TRBJ1-6	TRBV5-5	TGTGCCAGCAGCTTGGACCCAGGGGACGATTCACCCCTCCACTTT	CASSLDPGDDSPLHF
.	many	TRBJ1-5	TRBV28	TGTGCCACCAGGGTTAGGGGGAATCAGCCCCAGCATTTT	CATRVRGNQPQHF
.	many	TRBJ2-1	TRBV7-2	TGTGCCAGCAACAATAGGCAGGGAGGCGGTAATGAGCAGTTCTTC	CASNNRQGGGNEQFF
.	many	TRBJ1-5	TRBV7-2	TGTGCCAGCAGCTTAGCGTGGAAGGGGTGGGACAATCAGCCCCAGCATTTT	CASSLAWKGWDNQPQHF
TRBD1	many	TRBJ1-4	TRBV7-2	TGTGCCAGCAGCGCCGGGACAGCAACTAATGAAAAACTGTTTTTT	CASSAGTATNEKLFF
TRBD1	.	TRBJ1-1	TRBV4-1	TGCGCCAGCAGCCAGTCACTTATCAGGGGGCCGAACACTGAAGCTTTCTTT	CASSQSLIRGPNTEAFF
TRBD1	.	TRBJ1-1	TRBV6-2/TRBV6-3	TGTGCCAGCAGTTATCCCGGACAGGGTCTCTCTGAAGCTTTCTTT	CASSYPGQGLSEAFF
TRBD1	many	TRBJ2-2	TRBV24-1	TGTGCCACCAGTGATTTTAGGGGGCCGACCGGGGAGCTGTTTTTT	CATSDFRGPTGELFF
.	.	TRBJ1-5	TRBV28	TGTGCCAGCAGTCCCCCTGAGTTATATAGCAATCAGCCCCAGCATTTT	CASSPPELYSNQPQHF
.	many	TRBJ2-7	TRBV7-2	TGTGCCAGCAGCTCTGGGACGGACTACGAGCAGTACTTC	CASSSGTDYEQYF
.	many	TRBJ1-5	TRBV4-1	TGCGCCAGCAGCCAAGAGGGGAAGAATAGCAATCAGCCCCAGCATTTT	CASSQEGKNSNQPQHF
TRBD2	many	TRBJ2-1	TRBV20-1	TGCAGTGCTAGAGATCTTCTAGCGGGAAACAATGAGCAGTTCTTC	CSARDLLAGNNEQFF
TRBD2	many	TRBJ2-1	TRBV18	TGTGCCAGCTCCCGAACGGGGGTTACTAGCGGGAGTTACAATGAGCAGTTCTTC	CASSRTGVTSGSYNEQFF
.	many	TRBJ2-3	TRBV20-1	TGCAGTGCTAGAGCCAGTCCGGGAGCCAGGGGAGATACGCAGTATTTT	CSARASPGARGDTQYF
.	many	TRBJ2-1	TRBV20-1	TGCAGTGCTCCCCTAAGGAATGAGCAGTTCTTC	CSAPLRNEQFF